What follows are 13 T cell receptor beta chains derived from one specimen sequenced in a study of blood T cell repertoires in COVID-19. Method: immunoSEQ multiplex PCR; TCRdb's copy keeps in-frame clones and lacks some. The data show about 320,000 clones, about 83% seen once. Source material: peripheral blood. The receptor set was obtained from a woman between 50 and 59 years old with acute or convalescent COVID-19.

This chain joins TRBV5-1 and TRBJ2-5; D is perhaps TRBD2 (5 bases). CDR1 SGHRS and CDR2 YFSETQ come from the germline V gene. Trimming shortened V by 0 bases and J by 4 bases, and 16 bases separated the two germline ends. The CDR3 loop spans 16 amino acids. The CDR3 nucleotides read TGCGCCAGCAGCTTGGACGAGGGTCCCCCTCCAGAGACCCAGTACTTC. It codes for CASSLDEGPPPETQYF.

Worth noting for this clone: A much larger clone differs by one base, so this may be a read error. The chain employs TRBV11-3 and TRBJ1-1; maybe TRBD1 (6 bases). The CDR3 length is 13 residues. Per the germline V gene, CDR1 is SGHNT and CDR2 is YENEEA. V was cut by 1 base and J by 4 bases, with 7 bases left in between. The CDR3 spells CASSLVGGTEAFF. The CDR3 region has the DNA TGTGCCAGCAGCTTAGTAGGGGGCACTGAAGCTTTCTTT. The variable domain in full, with the rest retrieved from reference TRBV11-3 and TRBJ1-1, is EAGVVQSPRYKIIEKKQPVAFWCNPISGHNTLYWYLQNLGQGPELLIRYENEEAVDDSQLPKDRFSAERLKGVDSTLKIQPAELGDSAVYLCASSLVGGTEAFFGQGTRLTVV.

A few counts support this clone. The V gene is TRBV5-1, the J gene TRBJ1-3; the match to TRBD1 covers 7 bases. The CDR3 covers 16 residues. The germline V gene has CDR1 SGHRS and CDR2 YFSETQ. V trimming: 4 bases; J trimming: 0 bases; junction bases outside the gene matches: 7. The DNA for the CDR3 is TGCGCCAGCAGCGGACACAGGGGAGTCTCTGGAAACACCATATATTTT. It encodes CASSGHRGVSGNTIYF.

V gene TRBV24-1 combines with J gene TRBJ1-5; 9 nucleotides line up with TRBD1. The germline V gene has CDR1 KGHDR and CDR2 SFDVKD. V lost 4 bases and J lost 3; bases outside the gene matches: 9. There are 17 residues in the CDR3. The CDR3 nucleotides read TGTGCCACCAGTGACCCTGGACAGGGGCCCAACAATCAGCCCCAGCATTTT. Amino acids: CATSDPGQGPNNQPQHF.

This chain's CDR3 is CASSLREVYEAFF. Here the CDR3 DNA reads TGTGCCAGCAGCTTGAGGGAGGTCTATGAAGCTTTCTTT. This sequence joins TRBV5-6 and TRBJ1-1; D remains ambiguous. The germline V gene has CDR1 SGHDT and CDR2 YYEEEE. The V end lost 1 base, the J end lost 7 bases, and 11 bases lay between the germline ends. The CDR3 is made up of 13 amino acids.

The chain employs TRBV6-5 and TRBJ2-5; 7 bases align to TRBD2. Germline loops: CDR1 MNHEY, CDR2 SVGAGI. The CDR3 runs 15 residues. J was trimmed by 4 bases and V by 5 bases; bases with no gene match: 10. The CDR3 region is CASSPRLAGLETQYF. The CDR3 bases are TGTGCCAGCAGTCCCCGACTAGCTGGGTTAGAGACCCAGTACTTC.

V is TRBV25-1 and J is TRBJ2-1, with a weak D call TRBD1 (6 bases). CDR1 MGHDK and CDR2 SYGVNS come from the germline V gene. The CDR3 has 14 residues. Trimming left V 4 bases short and J 7 bases short, with 14 bases between. CDR3 sequence: CASSATGIRNEQFF. DNA for the CDR3: TGTGCCAGCAGTGCCACAGGGATCAGAAATGAGCAGTTCTTC.

The CDR3: CASSWTANSPLHF. The CDR3 coding sequence is TGTGCCAGCAGCTGGACAGCTAATTCACCCCTCCACTTT. V and J are TRBV5-8 and TRBJ1-6; TRBD1 might be the D (6 bases). V was pared by 3 bases and J by 6 bases, with 7 bases between. CDR3 size: 13 residues. Germline V gene sequence: CDR1 SGHTS, CDR2 YDEGEE.

Only a few counts were recorded for this clone. The rearrangement links TRBV7-3 to TRBJ2-7; unclear D gene. In germline, CDR1 is SGHTA, CDR2 FQGTGA. V gave up 1 base and J gave up 3 bases, with 13 bases separating them. This CDR3 region has 15 residues. DNA for the CDR3: TGTGCCAGCAGCTTAAGCCCACAGTCGCTCTACGAGCAGTACTTC. Translation gives CASSLSPQSLYEQYF.

This chain links TRBV7-3 with TRBJ2-1, with D possibly being TRBD2 (6 bases). The CDR3 has 15 residues. Germline V gene sequence: CDR1 SGHTA, CDR2 FQGTGA. The V and J ends lost 2 bases and 1 base respectively, with 9 bases between them. The CDR3 bases are TGTGCCAGCAGCTTAGATCGGGGGTCCTACAATGAGCAGTTCTTC. Amino acid sequence: CASSLDRGSYNEQFF.

The chain combines TRBV19 with TRBJ2-5, with D possibly TRBD2 on 6 matching bases. Germline V CDR1 and CDR2: LNHDA, SQIVND (reference sequence). The CDR3 length is 13 residues. V lost 8 bases to trimming and J lost 2 bases, with 12 bases between them. The CDR3 is CASGGGGQETQYF. CDR3 bases: TGTGCCAGTGGTGGGGGAGGACAAGAGACCCAGTACTTC.

V gene TRBV21-1 combines with J gene TRBJ2-7; the table's D call, TRBD2, was not checked against the DNA. TRBV21-1 corresponds to a pseudogene. The CDR3 runs to 17 residues. CDR3 in amino acids: CASSLLSGRDSSYEQYV. CDR3 coding DNA: TGTGCCAGCAGCCTCCTAAGCGGGAGAGACAGCTCCTACGAGCAGTACGTC.

In DNA form, the CDR3 reads TGCGCCAGCAGCTTGGCCCAGATCAATGAGCAGTTCTTC. Translation gives CASSLAQINEQFF. The rearrangement joins TRBV5-1 to TRBJ2-1; the D is unclear. CDR1 and CDR2 (germline): SGHRS, YFSETQ. Trimming stripped 0 bases from V and 6 bases from J, with 7 bases between. This CDR3 is built from 13 residues.